Reported below is one TCR beta chain. This PCR relied on a set of 60 Vbeta primers and 13 Jbeta primers. The repertoire was sequenced with immunoSEQ multiplex PCR; TCRdb's copy has only in-frame clones and lacks some. The sample has some 220,000 clones; about 80% are singletons. Germline CDR1 is SQVTM and CDR2 is ANQGSEA. The CDR3 totals 13 residues. V was shortened by 4 bases and J by 2 bases, with 11 bases between the two germline ends. The entry originates in a study of cytomegalovirus exposure and HLA in healthy donors. At the level of the study: As released early, the data held roughly 85 million unique TCRs from HLA-typed donors.

The clonotype was recovered from a woman aged 40 to 50 in good health and CMV-seronegative. The source material was PBMCs. V gene TRBV29-1 combines with J gene TRBJ1-2; D remains ambiguous. CDR3 DNA: TGCAGCGTTGTGTCGGGGTCCAACTATGGCTACACCTTC. This translates into CSVVSGSNYGYTF.